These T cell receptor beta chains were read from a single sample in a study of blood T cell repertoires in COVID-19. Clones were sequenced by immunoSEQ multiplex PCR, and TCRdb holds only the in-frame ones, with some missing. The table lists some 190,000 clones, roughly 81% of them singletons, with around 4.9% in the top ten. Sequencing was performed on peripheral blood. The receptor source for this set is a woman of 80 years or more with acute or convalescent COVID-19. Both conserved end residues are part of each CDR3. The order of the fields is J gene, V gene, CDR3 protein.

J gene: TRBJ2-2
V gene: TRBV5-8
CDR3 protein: CASSLQGVLAAGELFF

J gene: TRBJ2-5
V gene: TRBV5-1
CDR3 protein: CASSFGGGLETQYF

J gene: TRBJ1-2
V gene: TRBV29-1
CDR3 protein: CSAAGRELSYGYTF

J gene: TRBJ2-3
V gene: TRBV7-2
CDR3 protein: CASRFLTSGSTDTQYF

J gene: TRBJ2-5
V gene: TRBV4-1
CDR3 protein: CASSPSTSGREETQYF

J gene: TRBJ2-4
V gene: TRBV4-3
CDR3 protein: CASSPETGGYGNIQYF

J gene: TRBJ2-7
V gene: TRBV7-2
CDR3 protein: CASSPGTSGSYEQYF

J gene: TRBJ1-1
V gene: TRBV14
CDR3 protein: CASSQSLNTEAFF

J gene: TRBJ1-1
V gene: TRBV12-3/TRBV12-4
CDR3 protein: CASSLRTEAFF

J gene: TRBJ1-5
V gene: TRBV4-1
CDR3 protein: CASSQRGPSNQPQHF

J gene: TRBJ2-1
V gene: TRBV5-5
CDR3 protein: CASSLAVGTSDNEQFF

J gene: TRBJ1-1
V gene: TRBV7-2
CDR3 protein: CASSYQGGWSEAFF

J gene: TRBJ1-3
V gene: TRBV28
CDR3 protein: CASSPWTGGTGNTIYF

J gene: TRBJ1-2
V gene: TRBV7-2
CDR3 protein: CASSLVEGYSHYGYTF

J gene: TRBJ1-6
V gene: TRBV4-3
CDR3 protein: CASSLGGREVSSPLHF

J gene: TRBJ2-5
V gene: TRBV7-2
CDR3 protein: CASSLIPGPGETQYF

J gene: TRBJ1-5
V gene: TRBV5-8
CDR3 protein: CASSQGGNRYSNQPQHF

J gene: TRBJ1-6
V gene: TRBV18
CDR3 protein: CASSRNRVDNSPLHF

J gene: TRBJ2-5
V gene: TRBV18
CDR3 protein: CASSPGAQRETQYF

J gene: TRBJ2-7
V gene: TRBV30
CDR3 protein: CAWSADRAPSEQYF

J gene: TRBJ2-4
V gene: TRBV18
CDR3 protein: CASSRTGGASIIKNIQYF

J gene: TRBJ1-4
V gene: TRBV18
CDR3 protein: CASSPAGQGANEKLFF

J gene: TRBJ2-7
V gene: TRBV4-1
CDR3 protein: CASSQVGEGANSYEQYF

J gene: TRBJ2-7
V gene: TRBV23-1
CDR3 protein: CASSRGRHSSYEQYF

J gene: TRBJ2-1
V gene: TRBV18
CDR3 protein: CASSPAIAGGPNNEQFF

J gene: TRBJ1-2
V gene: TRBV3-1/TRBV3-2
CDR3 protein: CASSHLYRNYGYTF

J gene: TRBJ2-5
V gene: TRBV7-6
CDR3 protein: CASSLDSPKETQYF

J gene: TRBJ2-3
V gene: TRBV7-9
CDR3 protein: CASRSLRRIAGGPTDTQYF

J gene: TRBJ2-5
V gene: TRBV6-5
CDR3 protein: CASSRLPGGQETQYF

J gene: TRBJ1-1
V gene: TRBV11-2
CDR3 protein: CASSFGQGNTEAFF

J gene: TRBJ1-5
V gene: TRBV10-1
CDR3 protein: CASRSGRDQPQHF

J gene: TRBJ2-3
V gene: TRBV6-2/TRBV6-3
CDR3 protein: CASSLGLAGVDTQYF

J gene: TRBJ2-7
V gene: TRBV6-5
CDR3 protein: CASSPDRARSVQYF

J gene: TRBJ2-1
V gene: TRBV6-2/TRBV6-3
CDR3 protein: CASSPFGRSSNEQFF

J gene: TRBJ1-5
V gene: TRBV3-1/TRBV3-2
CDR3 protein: CASSQSLQAFNQPQHF

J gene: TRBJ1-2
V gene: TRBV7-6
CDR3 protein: CASSLGRESRIYGYTF

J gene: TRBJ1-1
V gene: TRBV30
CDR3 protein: CACFLGLPGVGTEAFF

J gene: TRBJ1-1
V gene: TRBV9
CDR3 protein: CASSLTWAPNTEAFF

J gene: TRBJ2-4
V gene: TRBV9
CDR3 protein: CASSAENRGDQYF

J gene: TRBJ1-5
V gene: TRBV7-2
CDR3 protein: CASSLGSGENQPQHF

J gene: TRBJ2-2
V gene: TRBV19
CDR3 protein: CASGRNTGELFF